Below, 8 T cell receptor beta chains from the same sample are listed, as sequenced in a study of T cells after somatic rescue of genetic block. Generated by immunoSEQ multiplex PCR, the TCRdb table keeps only in-frame clones and is missing some. The sample holds over 10,000 clones, about two thirds seen once. Sequenced sample: peripheral blood mononuclear cells (PBMCs). These receptors all come from a boy aged 5-17 years.

The chain joins TRBV28 to TRBJ2-7; the match to TRBD2 covers 11 bases. Unmatched junction bases numbered 12, after V lost 5 bases and J lost 6 bases. The CDR3 spans 16 residues. Germline assignment: CDR1 MDHEN and CDR2 SYDVKM. The CDR3 DNA reads TGTGCCAGCAGTCCGTGGCTAGCGGGGGGTTCCCCCGAGCAGTACTTC. This encodes CASSPWLAGGSPEQYF.

A single count supports this clone. The V and J genes are TRBV9 and TRBJ2-7; D is uncertain. Trimming cost V 4 bases and J 0 bases, with 11 bases left between them. Germline V gene data show CDR1 as SGDLS and CDR2 as YYNGEE. The CDR3 has 14 amino acids. The DNA for the CDR3 is TGTGCCAGCAGCCCCACAGTCATCTCCTACGAGCAGTACTTC. Its protein is CASSPTVISYEQYF. The variable domain in full, with the rest retrieved from reference TRBV9 and TRBJ2-7, is DSGVTQTPKHLITATGQRVTLRCSPRSGDLSVYWYQQSLDQGLQFLIQYYNGEERAKGNILERFSAQQFPDLHSELNLSSLELGDSALYFCASSPTVISYEQYFGPGTRLTVT.

By sample share, this clone is medium-sized. The chain recombines TRBV19 with TRBJ2-7; 9 nucleotides align to TRBD2. V lost 0 bases, J lost 2 bases, and 2 bases stayed unmatched. The CDR3 is 15 residues long. Germline CDR1 is LNHDA and CDR2 is SQIVND (reference sequence). The CDR3 loop reads CASSIELAGPYEQYF. The CDR3 region has the DNA TGTGCCAGTAGTATAGAGCTAGCGGGGCCCTACGAGCAGTACTTC.

DNA of the CDR3: TGTGCCAGCAGCTTAGGAGGGAAACTACTGGATACGCAGTATTTT. Amino acids: CASSLGGKLLDTQYF. The chain couples TRBV7-9 to TRBJ2-3; D is perhaps TRBD2 (5 bases). The CDR3 sequence is 15 residues long. The ends were cut back, 1 base at V and 6 bases at J, with 14 bases in the middle. Per germline, CDR1 SEHNR and CDR2 FQNEAQ (reference sequence).

V and J are TRBV10-3 and TRBJ1-6; a weak D match, TRBD1 (5 bases). CDR3 length: 15 residues. V was clipped by 2 bases and J by 5 bases, with 10 bases between them. Germline V gene lookup returns CDR1 ENHRY and CDR2 SYGVKD. The CDR3: CAISEGRENNSPLHF. CDR3 bases: TGTGCCATCAGTGAGGGCAGGGAAAATAATTCACCCCTCCACTTT.

The chain uses TRBV4-1 and TRBJ1-1; D gene unclear. This CDR3 region has 13 residues. V lost 5 bases and J 5 bases, leaving 12 bases between the germline ends. Per the germline V gene, CDR1 is MGHRA and CDR2 is YSYEKL. The chain's CDR3 is CASSFTSGTEAFF. The CDR3 region has the DNA TGCGCCAGCAGCTTCACCTCGGGGACTGAAGCTTTCTTT.

This clone was observed a single time. The gene calls are TRBV2 and TRBJ2-2, with unresolved D. Trimming took off 7 bases at V and 2 bases at J, with 11 bases between the two ends. The CDR3 totals 14 residues. Germline V gives CDR1 SNHLY, CDR2 FYNNEI. This chain's CDR3 is CASKRFDNTGELFF. The CDR3 DNA is TGTGCCAGCAAACGGTTCGATAACACCGGGGAGCTGTTTTTT.

V and J are TRBV5-1 and TRBJ1-2, with D uncertain. Per germline, CDR1 SGHRS and CDR2 YFSETQ. V dropped 0 bases and J dropped 4 bases, with 13 bases sitting between them. This CDR3 has 15 residues. The CDR3 DNA follows: TGCGCCAGCAGCTTGGTGAGGTGGAAGGGCTATGGCTACACCTTC. Translation gives CASSLVRWKGYGYTF.